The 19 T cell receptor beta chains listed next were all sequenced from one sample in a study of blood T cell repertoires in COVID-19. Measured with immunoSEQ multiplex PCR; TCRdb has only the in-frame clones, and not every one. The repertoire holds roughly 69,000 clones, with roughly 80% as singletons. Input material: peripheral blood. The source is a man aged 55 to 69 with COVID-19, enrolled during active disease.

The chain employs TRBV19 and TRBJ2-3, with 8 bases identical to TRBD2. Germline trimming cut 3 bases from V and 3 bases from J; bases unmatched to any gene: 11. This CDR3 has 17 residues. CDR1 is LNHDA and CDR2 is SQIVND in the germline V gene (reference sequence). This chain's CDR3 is CASSIRLMAGGTDTQYF. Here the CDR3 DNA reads TGTGCCAGTAGTATTCGGCTGATGGCGGGAGGTACAGATACGCAGTATTTT.

In nucleotides, the CDR3 is TGCGCCAGCAGCTTGGAGGGCAGGGTCCAAGAGACCCAGTACTTC. Translated: CASSLEGRVQETQYF. The V and J genes are TRBV5-1 and TRBJ2-5; D is possibly TRBD1 (5 bases). The V end was cut by 0 bases, the J end by 1 base, with 10 bases between. The CDR3 consists of 15 residues. Germline assignment: CDR1 SGHRS and CDR2 YFSETQ.

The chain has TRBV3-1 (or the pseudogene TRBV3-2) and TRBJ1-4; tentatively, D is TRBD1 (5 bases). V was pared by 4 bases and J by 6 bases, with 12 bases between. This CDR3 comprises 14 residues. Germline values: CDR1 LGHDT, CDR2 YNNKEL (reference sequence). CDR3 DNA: TGTGCCAGCAGCCTCGGGGGTTTTGATGAAAAACTGTTTTTT. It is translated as CASSLGGFDEKLFF.

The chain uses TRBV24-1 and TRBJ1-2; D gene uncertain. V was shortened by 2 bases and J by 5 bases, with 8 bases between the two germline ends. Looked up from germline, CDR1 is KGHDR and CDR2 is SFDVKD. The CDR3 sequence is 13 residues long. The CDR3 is CATSDSAGYGYTF. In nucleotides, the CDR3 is TGTGCCACCAGTGATTCGGCAGGTTATGGCTACACCTTC.

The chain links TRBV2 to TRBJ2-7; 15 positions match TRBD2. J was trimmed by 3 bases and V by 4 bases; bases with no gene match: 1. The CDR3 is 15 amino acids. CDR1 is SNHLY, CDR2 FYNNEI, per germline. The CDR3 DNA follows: TGTGCCAGCAGTGGGGGACTAGCGGGGGGCTACGAGCAGTACTTC. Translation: CASSGGLAGGYEQYF.

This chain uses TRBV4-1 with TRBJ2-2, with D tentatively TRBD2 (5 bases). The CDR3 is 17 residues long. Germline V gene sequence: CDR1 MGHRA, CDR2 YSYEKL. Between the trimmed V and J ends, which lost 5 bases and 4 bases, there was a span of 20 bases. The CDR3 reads CASSTEARAVGTGELFF. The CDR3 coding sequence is TGCGCCAGCAGCACCGAGGCGCGGGCCGTAGGCACCGGGGAGCTGTTTTTT.

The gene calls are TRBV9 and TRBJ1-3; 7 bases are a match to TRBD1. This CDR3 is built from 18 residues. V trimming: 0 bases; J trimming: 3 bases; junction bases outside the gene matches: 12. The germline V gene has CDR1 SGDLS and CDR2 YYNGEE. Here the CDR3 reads CASSVEAINRGGGNTIYF. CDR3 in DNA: TGTGCCAGCAGCGTAGAAGCGATAAACAGGGGCGGTGGAAACACCATATATTTT.

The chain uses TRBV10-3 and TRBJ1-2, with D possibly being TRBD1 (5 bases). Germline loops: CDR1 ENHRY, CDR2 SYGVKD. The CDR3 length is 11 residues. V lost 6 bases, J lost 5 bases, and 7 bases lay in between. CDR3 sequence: CAIRAGYGYTF. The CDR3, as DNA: TGTGCCATCAGAGCAGGGTATGGCTACACCTTC.

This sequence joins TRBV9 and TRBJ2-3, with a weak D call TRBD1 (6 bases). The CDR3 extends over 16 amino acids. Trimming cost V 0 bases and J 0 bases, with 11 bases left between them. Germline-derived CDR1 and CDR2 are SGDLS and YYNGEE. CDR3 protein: CASSVGRQASTDTQYF. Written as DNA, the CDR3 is TGTGCCAGCAGCGTAGGGCGACAGGCCAGCACAGATACGCAGTATTTT.

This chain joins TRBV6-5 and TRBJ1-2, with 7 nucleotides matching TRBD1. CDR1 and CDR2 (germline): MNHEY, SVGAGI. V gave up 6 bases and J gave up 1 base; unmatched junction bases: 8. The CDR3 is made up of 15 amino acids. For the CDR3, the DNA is TGTGCCAGCAGGACAGGGCCGACTCTTAACTATGGCTACACCTTC. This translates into CASRTGPTLNYGYTF.

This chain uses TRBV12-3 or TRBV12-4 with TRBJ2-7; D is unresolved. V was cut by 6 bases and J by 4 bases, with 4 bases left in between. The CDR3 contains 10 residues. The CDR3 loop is CASSLYEQYF. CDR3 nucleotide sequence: TGTGCCAGCAGCCTTTACGAGCAGTACTTC.

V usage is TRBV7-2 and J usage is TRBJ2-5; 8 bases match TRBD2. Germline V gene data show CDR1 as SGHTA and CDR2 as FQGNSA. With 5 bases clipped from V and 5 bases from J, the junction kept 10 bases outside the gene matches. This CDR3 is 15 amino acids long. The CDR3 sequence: CASSRPRGAVETQYF. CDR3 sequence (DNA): TGTGCCAGCAGCAGACCGCGGGGGGCGGTGGAGACCCAGTACTTC.

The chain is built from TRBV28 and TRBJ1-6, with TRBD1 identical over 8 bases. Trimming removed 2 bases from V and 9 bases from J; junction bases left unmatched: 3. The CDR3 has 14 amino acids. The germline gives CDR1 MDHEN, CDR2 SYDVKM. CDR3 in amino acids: CASSLPGGGSPLHF. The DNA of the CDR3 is TGTGCCAGCAGTTTACCAGGGGGCGGTTCACCCCTCCACTTT. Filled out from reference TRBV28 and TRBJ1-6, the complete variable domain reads DVKVTQSSRYLVKRTGEKVFLECVQDMDHENMFWYRQDPGLGLRLIYFSYDVKMKEKGDIPEGYSVSREKKERFSLILESASTNQTSMYLCASSLPGGGSPLHFGNGTRLTVT.

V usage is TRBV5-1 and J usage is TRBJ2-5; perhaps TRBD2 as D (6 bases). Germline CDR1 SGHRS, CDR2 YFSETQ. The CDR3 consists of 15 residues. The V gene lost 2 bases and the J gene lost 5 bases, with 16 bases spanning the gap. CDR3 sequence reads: CASSFEYTGGETQYF. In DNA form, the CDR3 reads TGCGCCAGCAGCTTCGAATACACAGGAGGGGAGACCCAGTACTTC.

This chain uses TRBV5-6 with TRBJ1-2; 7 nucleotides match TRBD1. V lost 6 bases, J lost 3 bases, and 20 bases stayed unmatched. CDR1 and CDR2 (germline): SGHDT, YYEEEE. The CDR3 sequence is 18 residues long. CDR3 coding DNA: TGTGCCAGCATCAAAAGAAGGGACAGTTCTCGCAAGTACTATGGCTACACCTTC. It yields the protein CASIKRRDSSRKYYGYTF.

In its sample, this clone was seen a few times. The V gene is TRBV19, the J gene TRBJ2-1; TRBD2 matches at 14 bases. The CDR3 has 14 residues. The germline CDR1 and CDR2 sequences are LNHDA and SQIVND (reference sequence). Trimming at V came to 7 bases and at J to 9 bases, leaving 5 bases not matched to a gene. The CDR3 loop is CASKGTSGSVEQFF. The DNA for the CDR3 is TGTGCCAGTAAAGGGACTAGCGGGAGTGTTGAGCAGTTCTTC.

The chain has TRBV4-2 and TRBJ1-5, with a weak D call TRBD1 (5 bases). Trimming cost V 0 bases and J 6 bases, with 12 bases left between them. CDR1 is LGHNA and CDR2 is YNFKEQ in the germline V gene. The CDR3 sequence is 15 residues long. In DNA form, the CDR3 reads TGTGCCAGCAGCCAAGATCCTGCCGGGGGTCAGCCCCAGCATTTT. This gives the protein CASSQDPAGGQPQHF.

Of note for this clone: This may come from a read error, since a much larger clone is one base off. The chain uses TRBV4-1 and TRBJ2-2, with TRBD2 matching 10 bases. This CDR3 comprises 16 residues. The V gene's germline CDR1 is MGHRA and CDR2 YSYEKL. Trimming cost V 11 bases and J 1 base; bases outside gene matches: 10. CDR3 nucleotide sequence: TGCGCCCGCGGCGAGCGGGGGGGCGGGAACACCGGGGAGCTGTTTTTT. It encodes CARGERGGGNTGELFF.

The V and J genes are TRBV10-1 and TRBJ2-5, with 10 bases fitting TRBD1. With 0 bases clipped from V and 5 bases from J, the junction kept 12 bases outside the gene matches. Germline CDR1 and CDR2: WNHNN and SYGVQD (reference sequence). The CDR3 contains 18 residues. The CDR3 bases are TGCGCCAGCAGTGAGTCGGAAGCCGGGACAGGGGCACGGGAGACCCAGTACTTC. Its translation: CASSESEAGTGARETQYF.